This entry features one T cell receptor beta chain sequence. Its antigen remains unknown. PCR involved 60 Vbeta and 13 Jbeta primers. TCRdb's copy holds only in-frame clones and misses some; the assay was immunoSEQ multiplex PCR. The sample has around 130,000 clones; around 80% are singletons. This entry comes from a study of cytomegalovirus exposure and HLA in healthy donors. Overall study context: Some 85 million unique TCRs, all from HLA-typed donors, were included in an early release of the data.

V was clipped by 4 bases and J by 8 bases, with 17 bases between them. CDR1 is SNHLY and CDR2 is FYNNEI in the germline V gene. The CDR3 sequence is 14 residues long. Study-wide results and caveats: For most TCR beta V segments, an earlier analysis put the productive rate at about 87% or about 30% of the time. CMV serostatus was the sole immune exposure data available.

This sequence was found in a man aged 25-45 years in good health and CMV-seronegative. Material: PBMCs. This chain links TRBV2 with TRBJ1-2; D gene unclear. The DNA of the CDR3 is TGTGCCAGCAGTGGTTTAATGGATCGGGGAGGCTACACCTTC. As protein: CASSGLMDRGGYTF.